This T cell receptor beta chain was obtained from a study of cytomegalovirus exposure and HLA in healthy donors. Study-wide results and caveats: Serostatus for CMV was the only available immune exposure information. TCR beta V- and J-gene trimming was later associated with a missense DCLRE1C variant.

Germline lookup yields CDR1 SNHLY and CDR2 FYNNEI. J gave up 2 bases and V 6 bases, and 3 bases lay outside the gene matches. The CDR3 spans 13 residues. This clone was seen only once. As yet, its antigen is unknown. The PCR made use of 60 Vbeta and 13 Jbeta primers. Clones were read by immunoSEQ multiplex PCR, and TCRdb kept only the in-frame ones, dropping some. This table holds under 200,000 clones, roughly 80% found once. The sample taken for sequencing was PBMCs. This receptor was obtained from a human donor in good health. J is TRBJ1-2 and V is TRBV2; 7 bases are a match to TRBD1. The CDR3 reads CASRMTGNYGYTF. For the CDR3, the DNA is TGTGCCAGCAGGATGACAGGGAACTATGGCTACACCTTC.